This T cell receptor beta chain was sequenced during a study of cytomegalovirus exposure and HLA in healthy donors. PCR involved 60 Vbeta and 13 Jbeta primers. Generated by immunoSEQ multiplex PCR, the TCRdb table keeps only in-frame clones and is missing some. Of more than 70,000 clones listed, more than 70% were seen once; the top ten hold approximately 3%. In germline, CDR1 is SGHRS, CDR2 YFSETQ. Between the trimmed V and J ends, which lost 4 bases and 1 base, there was a span of 11 bases. The CDR3 loop spans 14 amino acids. The chain combines TRBV5-1 with TRBJ1-2, with D possibly TRBD1 on 6 matching bases. This clonotype was sampled from a man aged 40-49 years in good health and CMV-seronegative. Sequencing was performed on PBMCs. The CDR3 loop is CASSPDRNNYGYTF. The CDR3 region has the DNA TGCGCCAGCAGCCCCGACAGGAATAACTATGGCTACACCTTC. Filled out from reference TRBV5-1 and TRBJ1-2, the complete variable domain reads KAGVTQTPRYLIKTRGQQVTLSCSPISGHRSVSWYQQTPGQGLQFLFEYFSETQRNKGNFPGRFSGRQFSNSRSEMNVSTLELGDSALYLCASSPDRNNYGYTFGSGTRLTVV.